The 29 T cell receptor beta chains reported below all come from one sample, sequenced in a study of blood T cell repertoires in COVID-19 (dated by TCRdb to 2018 to 2021). To prepare the library, the immunoSEQ multiplex PCR assay was applied. In its TCRdb copy, this immuneACCESS table keeps in-frame sequences only and misses some clones. Where compared with another copy, unresolved V genes explain less than half of these, and the others have no known cause. The sample records about 300,000 clones, 87% of which are singletons. The ten top clones hold around 5.9% of the sample. Sample: PBMCs or T cells enriched from blood (not recorded which). Every receptor here comes from a woman aged 25 to 45 who had recovered from COVID-19.

The rearrangement joins TRBV3-1 (or the pseudogene TRBV3-2) to TRBJ2-7; 8 nucleotides line up with TRBD1. The CDR3 spans 15 residues. V trimming: 4 bases; J trimming: 3 bases; junction bases outside the gene matches: 8. Germline V gene sequence: CDR1 LGHDT, CDR2 YNNKEL (reference sequence). CDR3 residues: CASSPRPGQGYEQYF. DNA for the CDR3: TGTGCCAGCAGCCCTCGCCCCGGACAGGGCTACGAGCAGTACTTC.

This chain links TRBV11-3 with TRBJ2-2; TRBD1 aligns across 9 bases. Per the germline V gene, CDR1 is SGHNT and CDR2 is YENEEA. The V gene end was trimmed by 3 bases and the J gene end by 1 base; junction bases not matched to a gene: 0. The CDR3 has 15 amino acids. The CDR3 reads CASSLGQGNTGELFF. In DNA, the CDR3 is TGTGCCAGCAGCTTGGGACAGGGGAACACCGGGGAGCTGTTTTTT.

This sequence joins TRBV5-4 and TRBJ2-3, with TRBD1 identical over 9 bases. V was clipped by 0 bases and J by 7 bases; unmatched bases: 6. The CDR3 has 15 amino acids. The V gene's germline CDR1 is SGHNT and CDR2 YYREEE (reference sequence). As DNA, the CDR3 is TGTGCCAGCAGCTTGGCAGGACAGGGGCAAAATACGCAGTATTTT. It specifies CASSLAGQGQNTQYF.

The genes are TRBV7-2 and TRBJ1-2; 9 bases line up with TRBD1. The CDR3 has 13 residues. V gave up 3 bases and J gave up 8 bases; unmatched junction bases: 4. Germline assignment: CDR1 SGHTA and CDR2 FQGNSA. The CDR3 nucleotides read TGTGCCAGCAGCTTGGGGACAGGGAACGGCTACACCTTC. Protein: CASSLGTGNGYTF.

V gene TRBV13 combines with J gene TRBJ1-3; the D is unclear. V was cut by 3 bases and J by 8 bases, with 14 bases left in between. Germline-derived CDR1 and CDR2 are PRHDT and FYEKMQ (reference sequence). The length of the CDR3 is 14 residues. The CDR3 DNA reads as TGTGCCAGCAGCTTCCGGGGAAGTCTATACACCATATATTTT. It yields the protein CASSFRGSLYTIYF.

The chain uses TRBV7-2 and TRBJ2-1; the match to TRBD2 covers 11 bases. V lost 5 bases to trimming and J lost 5 bases; unmatched junction nucleotides: 11. From germline, CDR1 is SGHTA and CDR2 FQGNSA. The CDR3 loop spans 17 amino acids. The CDR3 region has the DNA TGTGCCAGCAGCCCACAACGACCGGGACTAGCGGACAATGAGCAGTTCTTC. It encodes CASSPQRPGLADNEQFF.

The chain has TRBV2 and TRBJ2-3, with 11 bases lining up with TRBD2. Germline CDR1 SNHLY, CDR2 FYNNEI. There are 15 residues in the CDR3. V lost 2 bases and J lost 7; bases outside the gene matches: 5. Here the CDR3 DNA reads TGTGCCAGCAGTGAACTAGCGGGGGGTGGGAATACGCAGTATTTT. It codes for CASSELAGGGNTQYF.

CDR3 bases: TGTGCCACCAGTGACCCCACAGGAAACACCGGGGAGCTGTTTTTT. This sequence encodes CATSDPTGNTGELFF. J is TRBJ2-2 and V is TRBV24-1, with D perhaps TRBD1 (5 bases). The germline CDR1 and CDR2 sequences are KGHDR and SFDVKD. V was shortened by 4 bases and J by 2 bases, with 10 bases between the two germline ends. The CDR3 has 15 residues.

The chain links TRBV29-1 to TRBJ1-2; D might be TRBD1 (5 bases). The CDR3 contains 12 residues. Trimming cost V 4 bases and J 3 bases, with 9 bases left between them. The germline gives CDR1 SQVTM, CDR2 ANQGSEA. In DNA form, the CDR3 reads TGCAGCGTTGCTCGGGGGGACTATGGCTACACCTTC. Its protein is CSVARGDYGYTF. Using reference TRBV29-1 and TRBJ1-2 for the parts outside the CDR3, the full variable domain is SAVISQKPSRDICQRGTSLTIQCQVDSQVTMMFWYRQQPGQSLTLIATANQGSEATYESGFVIDKFPISRPNLTFSTLTVSNMSPEDSSIYLCSVARGDYGYTFGSGTRLTVV.

This CDR3 is CASRPGGSNQPQHF. The CDR3, as DNA: TGTGCCAGCAGGCCCGGGGGAAGCAATCAGCCCCAGCATTTT. The V call is TRBV2, the J call TRBJ1-5; the D gene is possibly TRBD1 (5 bases). The germline V gene has CDR1 SNHLY and CDR2 FYNNEI. The CDR3 is 14 residues long. The V gene lost 6 bases and the J gene lost 1 base, with 10 bases spanning the gap.

V is TRBV5-1 and J is TRBJ1-2, with 7 positions matching TRBD1. The V gene end was trimmed by 4 bases and the J gene end by 4 bases; junction bases not matched to a gene: 13. The CDR3 loop spans 16 amino acids. CDR1 and CDR2 from the germline V gene are SGHRS and YFSETQ. The CDR3 reads CASSNPDRPVSYGYTF. The DNA for the CDR3 is TGCGCCAGCAGCAATCCGGACAGGCCCGTTAGCTATGGCTACACCTTC.

The V call is TRBV5-1, the J call TRBJ2-3; 10 bases agree with TRBD2. CDR1 is SGHRS, CDR2 YFSETQ, per germline. The CDR3 loop spans 14 amino acids. Germline trimming cut 4 bases from V and 4 bases from J; bases unmatched to any gene: 3. CDR3 loop: CASSTAGGSDTQYF. For the CDR3, the DNA is TGCGCCAGCAGCACAGCGGGGGGGTCAGATACGCAGTATTTT.

The CDR3 nucleotides are TGTGCCAGCAGCTTGGGGACAGGCAATAATTCACCCCTCCACTTT. Translation gives CASSLGTGNNSPLHF. The chain couples TRBV5-8 to TRBJ1-6; TRBD1 matches at 7 bases. Germline CDR1 SGHTS, CDR2 YDEGEE. The CDR3 sequence is 15 residues long. The ends lost 0 bases at V and 5 bases at J; junction bases unmatched: 2.

This clone showed up just a few times. The chain links TRBV29-1 to TRBJ1-3; TRBD1 matches 11 bases. V lost 7 bases and J lost 3; bases outside the gene matches: 5. In germline, CDR1 is SQVTM, CDR2 ANQGSEA. The CDR3 totals 14 residues. CDR3 amino acids: CSAGQGAGGNTIYF. The CDR3 region has the DNA TGCAGCGCTGGACAGGGGGCCGGTGGAAACACCATATATTTT.

V is TRBV5-6 and J is TRBJ1-1, with TRBD1 identical over 8 bases. Germline V gene data show CDR1 as SGHDT and CDR2 as YYEEEE. The V gene end was trimmed by 1 base and the J gene end by 6 bases; junction bases not matched to a gene: 5. This CDR3 is built from 14 residues. In DNA form, the CDR3 reads TGTGCCAGCAGCTTGTTACAGGGGGTGGCTGAAGCTTTCTTT. As protein: CASSLLQGVAEAFF.

This clone was picked up one time. The gene calls are TRBV15 and TRBJ2-2; tentative D call: TRBD1 (6 bases). Germline V CDR1 and CDR2: LNHNV, YYDKDF (reference sequence). Trimming cost V 0 bases and J 4 bases, with 6 bases left between them. The CDR3 is 14 residues long. CDR3 DNA: TGTGCCACCAGCAGAGACAGGGGCACCGGGGAGCTGTTTTTT. Its protein is CATSRDRGTGELFF.

This clone showed up just a few times. The rearrangement joins TRBV30 to TRBJ1-1, with D tentatively TRBD1 (5 bases). CDR3 size: 13 residues. In germline, CDR1 is GTSNPN, CDR2 SVGIG (reference sequence). Trimming removed 4 bases from V and 3 bases from J, with 12 bases in between. The CDR3 DNA is TGTGCCTGGATTAGGGGTAGAGACACTGAAGCTTTCTTT. It encodes CAWIRGRDTEAFF.

The V call is TRBV20-1, the J call TRBJ2-4; possibly TRBD2 for D (7 bases). Between the trimmed V and J ends, which lost 3 bases and 6 bases, there was a span of 12 bases. Germline V CDR1 and CDR2: DFQATT, SNEGSKA (reference sequence). The CDR3 loop spans 13 amino acids. CDR3 sequence (DNA): TGCAGTGCTAGTCAGGGAGGGGGAAACATTCAGTACTTC. Protein product: CSASQGGGNIQYF.

The chain is built from TRBV2 and TRBJ1-5; a weak D match, TRBD1 (5 bases). The germline gives CDR1 SNHLY, CDR2 FYNNEI. This CDR3 comprises 11 residues. Trimming left V 1 base short and J 11 bases short, with 6 bases between. The CDR3 here is CASSEGGAQHF. The CDR3 bases are TGTGCCAGCAGTGAAGGGGGGGCCCAGCATTTT.

The chain links TRBV30 to TRBJ1-1; 9 nucleotides agree with TRBD1. CDR1 is GTSNPN and CDR2 is SVGIG in the germline V gene (reference sequence). The CDR3 consists of 12 residues. CDR3 nucleotide sequence: TGTGTCTACGACAGGGGGGACACTGAAGCTTTCTTT. Its protein product is CVYDRGDTEAFF.

This chain joins TRBV5-1 and TRBJ1-5; 8 bases are a match to TRBD1. This CDR3 spans 15 amino acids. J gave up 5 bases and V 0 bases, and 4 bases lay outside the gene matches. CDR1 SGHRS and CDR2 YFSETQ come from the germline V gene. The CDR3 loop is CASSLAGGSYQPQHF. The DNA of the CDR3 is TGCGCCAGCAGCTTGGCAGGGGGCTCGTATCAGCCCCAGCATTTT.

V and J are TRBV30 and TRBJ1-4; TRBD1 might be the D (6 bases). With 6 bases removed from V and 7 bases from J, the gap between germline ends came to 18 bases. Looked up from germline, CDR1 is GTSNPN and CDR2 is SVGIG (reference sequence). The CDR3 extends over 14 amino acids. As DNA, the CDR3 is TGTGCCTGCCATCCGGGACAAGGGCGTGAAAAACTGTTTTTT. It translates to CACHPGQGREKLFF.

This rearrangement joins TRBV2 to TRBJ1-3; D might be TRBD1 (5 bases). Trimming cost V 2 bases and J 2 bases, with 10 bases left between them. This CDR3 contains 15 residues. Germline lookup yields CDR1 SNHLY and CDR2 FYNNEI. This CDR3 reads CASSETGPTGNTIYF. DNA for the CDR3: TGTGCCAGCAGTGAAACAGGCCCCACTGGAAACACCATATATTTT.

The J gene is TRBJ1-1, the V gene TRBV13; D may be TRBD1 (6 bases). The CDR3 length is 16 residues. Trimming took 5 bases from V and 2 from J, leaving 18 bases between them. CDR1 is PRHDT, CDR2 FYEKMQ, per germline (reference sequence). DNA for the CDR3: TGTGCCAGCAGCCCCGGGACATTTAGCCAAAACACTGAAGCTTTCTTT. It is translated as CASSPGTFSQNTEAFF.

This clone was observed a few times. The V gene is TRBV16, the J gene TRBJ1-3, with D hard to call. The CDR3 length is 15 residues. Deletions cut 0 bases from V and 0 bases from J, with 6 bases between. The germline V gene has CDR1 KGHSY and CDR2 FQNENV. In DNA, the CDR3 is TGTGCCAGCAGCCAATCATCAATCTCTGGAAACACCATATATTTT. Translated, it gives CASSQSSISGNTIYF. The full variable domain, its missing parts supplied by reference TRBV16 and TRBJ1-3, is GEEVAQTPKHLVRGEGQKAKLYCAPIKGHSYVFWYQQVLKNEFKFLISFQNENVFDETGMPKERFSAKCLPNSPCSLEIQATKLEDSAVYFCASSQSSISGNTIYFGEGSWLTVV.

This clone was recorded once. This chain uses TRBV19 with TRBJ1-1; D is ambiguous. CDR3 size: 11 residues. Trimming pared 7 bases from V and 11 bases from J, leaving 14 bases between. Germline assignment: CDR1 LNHDA and CDR2 SQIVND (reference sequence). The CDR3 is CASTTVDGAFF. The CDR3 DNA reads as TGTGCCAGTACAACCGTAGACGGGGCTTTCTTT.

In regard to this clone: Other DNA sequences in the sample encode the same CDR3. The V call is TRBV5-4, the J call TRBJ2-5; TRBD1 is a possible D gene (5 bases). V was shortened by 0 bases and J by 2 bases, with 8 bases between the two germline ends. Germline values: CDR1 SGHNT, CDR2 YYREEE (reference sequence). This CDR3 comprises 14 residues. CDR3 residues: CASSLAGRQETQYF. The CDR3 DNA reads TGTGCCAGCAGCTTGGCAGGGCGGCAAGAGACCCAGTACTTC.

The V gene is TRBV4-2, the J gene TRBJ1-3, with no clear D. The CDR3 runs 13 residues. The germline V gene has CDR1 LGHNA and CDR2 YNFKEQ. Trimming removed 1 base at V and 8 bases at J, with 9 bases between. The CDR3 DNA sequence: TGTGCCAGCAGCCAAGTCGGGGAGGACACCATATATTTT. Protein sequence: CASSQVGEDTIYF.

CDR3 sequence: CASSLTVNYGYTF. In DNA, the CDR3 is TGTGCCAGCAGTCTGACAGTTAACTATGGCTACACCTTC. V gene TRBV27 combines with J gene TRBJ1-2; a possible D gene is TRBD1 (5 bases). V was clipped by 5 bases and J by 1 base, with 8 bases between them. Germline CDR1 is MNHEY and CDR2 is SMNVEV (reference sequence). The CDR3 is 13 amino acids.